The rows below give T cell receptor beta chains drawn from one sample of a study of blood T cell repertoires in COVID-19. Assay: immunoSEQ multiplex PCR; the TCRdb copy retains only in-frame clones and omits some. The table shows about 58,000 clones, with around nine tenths occurring only once. Sample: peripheral blood. The receptors derive from a woman aged 65 to 85 with active COVID-19. The CDR3 runs from the conserved cysteine through the conserved F or W. The D gene is left open where the match is weak. Clone size appears in some rows only: once, few, many, or a class for an expanded clone.

CDR3 DNA: TGTGCCAGCAGCGCAGGGGGGACTCAATCCTACGAGCAGTACTTC; CDR3 protein: CASSAGGTQSYEQYF; V gene: TRBV11-1; J gene: TRBJ2-7; clone size: .; D gene: .
CDR3 DNA: TGCGCCAGCACTATCGAGGAGGGTCGGCACAATGAGCAGTTCTTC; CDR3 protein: CASTIEEGRHNEQFF; V gene: TRBV5-1; J gene: TRBJ2-1; clone size: .; D gene: .
CDR3 DNA: TGTGCCAGCACCCCCCGGGACAGGGACAATGAGCAGTTCTTC; CDR3 protein: CASTPRDRDNEQFF; V gene: TRBV9; J gene: TRBJ2-1; clone size: .; D gene: TRBD1
CDR3 DNA: TGTGCCAGCAGTTACTCCCCGGTCGACAACTACGAGCAGTACTTC; CDR3 protein: CASSYSPVDNYEQYF; V gene: TRBV6-6; J gene: TRBJ2-7; clone size: .; D gene: .
CDR3 DNA: TGTGCCAGCAGCGGAGAGGGGGTCTCCTACAATGAGCAGTTCTTC; CDR3 protein: CASSGEGVSYNEQFF; V gene: TRBV9; J gene: TRBJ2-1; clone size: .; D gene: .
CDR3 DNA: TGCGCCAGCAGCCAAGTCGGCGGGATGGCTTCCTACGAGCAGTACTTC; CDR3 protein: CASSQVGGMASYEQYF; V gene: TRBV4-1; J gene: TRBJ2-7; clone size: .; D gene: .
CDR3 DNA: TGTGCCATCAGTGAGTCGCCAAGCGGGAGAGCTTCCTACGAGCAGTACTTC; CDR3 protein: CAISESPSGRASYEQYF; V gene: TRBV10-3; J gene: TRBJ2-7; clone size: .; D gene: TRBD2
CDR3 DNA: TGTGCCTGGAGTGTGGGCCAAGGGGGCTTCGATACGCAGTATTTT; CDR3 protein: CAWSVGQGGFDTQYF; V gene: TRBV30; J gene: TRBJ2-3; clone size: .; D gene: TRBD1
CDR3 DNA: TGTGCCAGCAGCTTAGGGCGGGAAAATGAGCAGTTCTTC; CDR3 protein: CASSLGRENEQFF; V gene: TRBV7-3; J gene: TRBJ2-1; clone size: .; D gene: .
CDR3 DNA: TGTGCCAGCGCCTGGGACAGGGGGGAAAAACTGTTTTTT; CDR3 protein: CASAWDRGEKLFF; V gene: TRBV5-4; J gene: TRBJ1-4; clone size: .; D gene: TRBD1
CDR3 DNA: TGTGCCAGCAGCGGGGGGACCCTCAACGAGCAGTACTTC; CDR3 protein: CASSGGTLNEQYF; V gene: TRBV27; J gene: TRBJ2-7; clone size: .; D gene: TRBD2
CDR3 DNA: TGCGCCAGCAGCCCGGGACAGGGGACAACTAATGAAAAACTGTTTTTT; CDR3 protein: CASSPGQGTTNEKLFF; V gene: TRBV5-1; J gene: TRBJ1-4; clone size: .; D gene: TRBD1
CDR3 DNA: TGCGCCAGCAGCTCGGGCCCTAGGGACATCGGGCCCGAGCAGTACTTC; CDR3 protein: CASSSGPRDIGPEQYF; V gene: TRBV5-1; J gene: TRBJ2-7; clone size: few; D gene: .
CDR3 DNA: TGTGCCAGCAGTGAATTTCATCGCAGGGCCCAAAATTCACCCCTCCACTTT; CDR3 protein: CASSEFHRRAQNSPLHF; V gene: TRBV6-1; J gene: TRBJ1-6; clone size: once; D gene: .
CDR3 DNA: TGTGCCAGTAGTAAGGGGGACAGCCTCTTGGGCTACACCTTC; CDR3 protein: CASSKGDSLLGYTF; V gene: TRBV19; J gene: TRBJ1-2; clone size: .; D gene: TRBD1
CDR3 DNA: TGTGCCAGCAGCCGGGGGGGAGCCAAAAACATTCAGTACTTC; CDR3 protein: CASSRGGAKNIQYF; V gene: TRBV3-1/TRBV3-2; J gene: TRBJ2-4; clone size: .; D gene: TRBD2
CDR3 DNA: TGTGCCAGTGGGACAGTTCAGCCCCAGCATTTT; CDR3 protein: CASGTVQPQHF; V gene: TRBV19; J gene: TRBJ1-5; clone size: .; D gene: TRBD1
CDR3 DNA: TGTGCCAGCAGTGAAATCCTAGCGGCAAGCACAGATACGCAGTATTTT; CDR3 protein: CASSEILAASTDTQYF; V gene: TRBV2; J gene: TRBJ2-3; clone size: once; D gene: TRBD2
CDR3 DNA: TGTGCCAGCAGCGCTAGCAGTAGCACAGATACGCAGTATTTT; CDR3 protein: CASSASSSTDTQYF; V gene: TRBV9; J gene: TRBJ2-3; clone size: .; D gene: .
CDR3 DNA: TGTGCCAGCAGCTTCGGCACAGGCAATCAGCCCCAGCATTTT; CDR3 protein: CASSFGTGNQPQHF; V gene: TRBV5-6; J gene: TRBJ1-5; clone size: once; D gene: .
CDR3 DNA: TGTGCCATACGGACTAGCGGGAGTTCTGGTAATGAGCAGTTCTTC; CDR3 protein: CAIRTSGSSGNEQFF; V gene: TRBV6-5; J gene: TRBJ2-1; clone size: .; D gene: TRBD2
CDR3 DNA: TGTGCCAGCAGCCGGGGGGAGTACACCGGGGAGCTGTTTTTT; CDR3 protein: CASSRGEYTGELFF; V gene: TRBV7-9; J gene: TRBJ2-2; clone size: .; D gene: TRBD2
CDR3 DNA: TGCAGCGGGGGGCAGGGGGCGAACGGGGAGCTGTTTTTT; CDR3 protein: CSGGQGANGELFF; V gene: TRBV29-1; J gene: TRBJ2-2; clone size: .; D gene: TRBD1
CDR3 DNA: TGCGCCAGCAGTGAGGGAGGAAACAATGAGCAGTTCTTC; CDR3 protein: CASSEGGNNEQFF; V gene: TRBV10-2; J gene: TRBJ2-1; clone size: .; D gene: .
CDR3 DNA: TGTGCCAGCAGCGTTAGTGACATCCCCCACCATGAGCAGTTCTTC; CDR3 protein: CASSVSDIPHHEQFF; V gene: TRBV9; J gene: TRBJ2-1; clone size: .; D gene: .
CDR3 DNA: TGTGCCAGCTCACCATGGACAGAAGCGGCTGAAGCTTTCTTT; CDR3 protein: CASSPWTEAAEAFF; V gene: TRBV18; J gene: TRBJ1-1; clone size: .; D gene: .
CDR3 DNA: TGTGCCTGGAGTGTAAGGACAGCTAGGGCGAATGAAAAACTGTTTTTT; CDR3 protein: CAWSVRTARANEKLFF; V gene: TRBV30; J gene: TRBJ1-4; clone size: .; D gene: .
CDR3 DNA: TGTGCCAGCAGCTTAGGCCGGCGGGACGAGCAGTACTTC; CDR3 protein: CASSLGRRDEQYF; V gene: TRBV7-3; J gene: TRBJ2-7; clone size: .; D gene: .
CDR3 DNA: TGCGCCAGCAGCCGGGACAGGAATGAGCAGTTCTTC; CDR3 protein: CASSRDRNEQFF; V gene: TRBV10-1; J gene: TRBJ2-1; clone size: .; D gene: TRBD1
CDR3 DNA: TGCGCCAGCACCGATGGGACTAGCGGGGGAGAGACCCAGTACTTC; CDR3 protein: CASTDGTSGGETQYF; V gene: TRBV5-1; J gene: TRBJ2-5; clone size: .; D gene: TRBD2
CDR3 DNA: TGCGCCAGCAGCTTGGGGTCAGGACAGGGTCCGTTCTCTGGAAACACCATATATTTT; CDR3 protein: CASSLGSGQGPFSGNTIYF; V gene: TRBV5-1; J gene: TRBJ1-3; clone size: .; D gene: TRBD1
CDR3 DNA: TGTGCCAGCAGGGGTAGCGGGACAGGGGAGCAGTACTTC; CDR3 protein: CASRGSGTGEQYF; V gene: TRBV27; J gene: TRBJ2-7; clone size: .; D gene: .
CDR3 DNA: TGCGCCAGCAGCCAAGACTTGGCTAGCGGAGAGACCCAGTACTTC; CDR3 protein: CASSQDLASGETQYF; V gene: TRBV4-1; J gene: TRBJ2-5; clone size: .; D gene: TRBD2
CDR3 DNA: TGTGCCTGGAACAGGGTGATCAATCAGCCCCAGCATTTT; CDR3 protein: CAWNRVINQPQHF; V gene: TRBV30; J gene: TRBJ1-5; clone size: .; D gene: .
CDR3 DNA: TGTGCCAGCAGCTTAGGTTTAGTGGGGGCGCGTGGTCGGGAAAAACTGTTTTTT; CDR3 protein: CASSLGLVGARGREKLFF; V gene: TRBV7-2; J gene: TRBJ1-4; clone size: .; D gene: .
CDR3 DNA: TGTGCCAGTAGTCCTGACAGGGACTCCTACGAGCAGTACTTC; CDR3 protein: CASSPDRDSYEQYF; V gene: TRBV19; J gene: TRBJ2-7; clone size: .; D gene: TRBD1
CDR3 DNA: TGTGCCAGCAGTGAATCCAACTACGAGCAGTACTTC; CDR3 protein: CASSESNYEQYF; V gene: TRBV25-1; J gene: TRBJ2-7; clone size: .; D gene: .
CDR3 DNA: TGTGCCAGTAGTATGGTCTCCGGGAGTATCGGGGAGCTGTTTTTT; CDR3 protein: CASSMVSGSIGELFF; V gene: TRBV19; J gene: TRBJ2-2; clone size: .; D gene: .
CDR3 DNA: TGCGCCAGCAGCGCCTCCGGGGACACGGGCTATGGCTACACCTTC; CDR3 protein: CASSASGDTGYGYTF; V gene: TRBV5-1; J gene: TRBJ1-2; clone size: .; D gene: .
CDR3 DNA: TGTGCCAGCAGTTGGGACAGGCCGAACACCGGGGAGCTGTTTTTT; CDR3 protein: CASSWDRPNTGELFF; V gene: TRBV6-5; J gene: TRBJ2-2; clone size: once; D gene: TRBD1
CDR3 DNA: TGTGCCAGCAGTGAAGCACTAGCGGAGAACAATGAGCAGTTCTTC; CDR3 protein: CASSEALAENNEQFF; V gene: TRBV6-1; J gene: TRBJ2-1; clone size: few; D gene: TRBD2